The entry that follows covers one T cell receptor beta chain sequence. Its binding antigen is unknown. No much larger clone exists at a distance of one base, and base qualities are not known. This sample was included in a study of T cell responses to AZD1222 COVID-19 vaccine (dated by TCRdb to the early 2020s). In the study overall: A total of about 240 trial participants underwent TCR sequencing, of whom approximately 210 received two doses of AZD1222 and about 25 received two doses of the MenACWY control vaccine. Trial participants were enrolled by age into 18-55, 56-69 and 70-plus year subgroups, with approximately 150, 30 and 60 TCR-sequenced participants respectively. The research as a whole found: Participants were mostly white British and included more females than males, and it was suggested by the authors that clonal diversity may have been underestimated. Vaccine-associated CD4 TCRs spanned the whole spike protein, with dominant responses in regions 160-218 and 743-854. Reportedly, almost half of the unique spike-specific TCRs recognized epitopes lying outside the regions that are mutated in the B.1.351 and B.1.1.7 variants. The 56-69-year group was small, and its depth increase did not reach significance, likely because of low power. Conclusions about previously exposed vaccinees are limited, since just 5 or 6 AZD1222 recipients were seropositive for SARS-CoV-2 at baseline. Spike-specific TCR breadth and depth rose significantly after two AZD1222 doses compared with day 0 and with MenACWY recipients. Because no day 14 peak-response samples were available, repertoires were characterized only after the peak T cell response.

The CDR3 regions of human TCRbeta chains were analyzed by immunosequencing. The authors' analysis ran thus. Repertoire TCRs were checked for matches against a reference library of SARS-CoV-2-specific TCRs that had been generated using the MIRA antigen-specificity platform. Breadth meant the fraction of unique TCRs that were SARS-CoV-2-associated, whereas depth meant the fraction of total T cells that were SARS-CoV-2-associated. Using the MIRA data, every spike-specific TCR was mapped to the spike region that the TCR reacted to and assigned to either a CD4 or a CD8 class. Log10-transformed breadth and depth values were compared by one-way ANOVA with Sidak's multiple comparisons tests. Imported from immuneACCESS, the table was reduced by TCRdb to in-frame sequences with V and J called. These copies leave out some clones; in studies compared against another copy, an unresolved V gene accounts for under half, and the cause of the remainder is not known. That table gives V, J and clone size, and the DNA gave D and trimming. This sample gives roughly 110,000 clones in total; roughly 87% of them show up just once. The ten largest clones represent around 4.7% of the sample.

The intended sense of this specimen's time point label: about 28 days (+/-7) after the second vaccine dose. AZD1222 recipients given second doses at about 4 weeks or at about 12 weeks were pooled, since spike-specific TCR depth and breadth were not found to differ between the two schedules. Vaccinee samples came from UK trials COV001 and COV002, including a single-blind randomized controlled phase 2/3 trial of AZD1222 (ChAdOx1 nCoV-19) in healthy adults. For TCRbeta chain sequencing, PBMC samples were collected from trial participants at day 0 and at day 28 after the second dose. The TCR was taken from an adult who received the AZD1222 COVID-19 vaccine. The sample here was peripheral blood, taken 28 days after the second AZD1222 dose.

CDR3 reads: CASTPGQGLGSPLHF. The nucleotide sequence is given as TGTGCCAGCACCCCGGGACAGGGCCTGGGGTCACCCCTCCACTTT. The rearranged chain carries TRBV5-4 and TRBJ1-6; the junction holds 9 bases that match TRBD1. The germline V gene encodes CDR1 SGHNT and CDR2 YYREEE (reference sequence). The CDR3 runs 15 residues from the cysteine to the phenylalanine. CDR3 DNA is the only sequence kept; it has 45 bases, read in frame from the first base. Unmatched junction bases come to 11, with V trimmed by 6 bases and J by 10 bases.